This entry features one T cell receptor beta chain sequence. Its antigen is unknown. Generated by immunoSEQ multiplex PCR, the TCRdb table keeps only in-frame clones and is missing some. The table includes 50,000 to 65,000 clones, 60% to 85% detected once. The source of the sample is a study of early stage breast cancer tumors. Study conclusions and caveats: Compared with adjacent normal breast, tumors showed around 2.5-fold denser, more clonal T cells. Commonly generated sequences made up most enriched TCRB sequences shared between patients.

The CDR3 covers 12 residues. Trimming stripped 6 bases from V and 9 bases from J, with 12 bases between. CDR1 is MNHEY, CDR2 SMNVEV, per germline (reference sequence). The clonotype was recovered from a person aged 25 to 39 with breast cancer. The V call is TRBV27, the J call TRBJ2-4, with a tentative D call TRBD1 (6 bases). The sample consisted of blood. The CDR3 sequence: CASSWGLGIQYF. The CDR3 DNA sequence: TGTGCCAGCAGCTGGGGGCTTGGCATTCAGTACTTC.